A selection of T cell receptor beta chains follows, all from one sample in a study of blood T cells in healthy people across ages. TCRdb used MiXCR to reprocess the 5' RACE reads, holding one entry per CDR3 protein. The sample holds about 680,000 distinct CDR3 sequences, about half seen once. The sequenced sample was blood. These receptors all come from a woman aged 55-69 years in good health. The CDR3 runs from the conserved cysteine through the conserved F or W.

v_call: TRBV7-3; cdr3_aa: CASSPGGTTDTQYF
v_call: TRBV25-1; cdr3_aa: CASSEPGQGRGAKNIQYF
v_call: TRBV20-1; cdr3_aa: CSAREVFGYEQYF
v_call: TRBV27; cdr3_aa: CASSPKLDSLYEQYF
v_call: TRBV3-1; cdr3_aa: CASSQEWGRTYEQYF
v_call: TRBV6-2/TRBV6-3; cdr3_aa: CASRQTWPGELFF
v_call: TRBV20-1; cdr3_aa: CSARDWRTGDNYGYTF
v_call: TRBV7-8; cdr3_aa: CASSLEGTSGRVSPSSYNEQFF
v_call: TRBV28; cdr3_aa: CAGSPPDRLYYEQYF
v_call: TRBV5-6; cdr3_aa: CASSGATGRSNEKLFF
v_call: TRBV27; cdr3_aa: CASSLGLASPYGQYF
v_call: TRBV7-3; cdr3_aa: CASSLNTPGTQYF
v_call: TRBV20-1; cdr3_aa: CSSKGVRLYEQFF
v_call: TRBV2; cdr3_aa: CASRADRDSYEQYF
v_call: TRBV21-1; cdr3_aa: CASSKGGRPYNEQYF
v_call: TRBV2; cdr3_aa: CASSEEGATKNIQYF
v_call: TRBV7-2; cdr3_aa: CASSLTRVNSPLHF